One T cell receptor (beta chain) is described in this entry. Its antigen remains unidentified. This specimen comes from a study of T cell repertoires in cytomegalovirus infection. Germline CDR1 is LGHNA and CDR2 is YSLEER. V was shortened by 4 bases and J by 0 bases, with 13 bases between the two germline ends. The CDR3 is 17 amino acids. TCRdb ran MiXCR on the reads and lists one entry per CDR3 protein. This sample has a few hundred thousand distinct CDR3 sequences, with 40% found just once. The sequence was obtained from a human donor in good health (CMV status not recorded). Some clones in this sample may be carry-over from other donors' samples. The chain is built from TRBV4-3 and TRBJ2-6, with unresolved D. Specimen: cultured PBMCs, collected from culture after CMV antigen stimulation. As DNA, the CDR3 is TGCGCCAGCAGCCTCGTTCCCCTGGTCTCTGGGGCCAACGTCCTGACTTTC. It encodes CASSLVPLVSGANVLTF.